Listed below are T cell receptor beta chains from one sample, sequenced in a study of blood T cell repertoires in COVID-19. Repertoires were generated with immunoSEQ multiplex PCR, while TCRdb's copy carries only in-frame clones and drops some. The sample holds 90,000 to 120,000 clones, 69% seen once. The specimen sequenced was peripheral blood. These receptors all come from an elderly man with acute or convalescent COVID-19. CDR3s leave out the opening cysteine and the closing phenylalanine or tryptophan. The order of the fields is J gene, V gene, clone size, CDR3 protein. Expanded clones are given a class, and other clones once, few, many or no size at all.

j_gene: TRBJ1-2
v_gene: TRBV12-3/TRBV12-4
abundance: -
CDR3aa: ASKRQGTYT

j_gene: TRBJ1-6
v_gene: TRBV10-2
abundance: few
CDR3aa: ASSGLGQGNSPLH

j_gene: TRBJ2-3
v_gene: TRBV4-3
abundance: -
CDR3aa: ASSQDKRPTDTQY

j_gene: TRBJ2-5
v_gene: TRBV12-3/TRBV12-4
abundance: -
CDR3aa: ASRAGLETQY

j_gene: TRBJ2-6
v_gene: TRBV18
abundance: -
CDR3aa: ASSPIGTLGAANVLT

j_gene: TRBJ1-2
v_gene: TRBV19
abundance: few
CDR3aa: ASHTGYGYT

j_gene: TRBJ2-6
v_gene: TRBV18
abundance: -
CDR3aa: ASSPSGTGTGANVLT

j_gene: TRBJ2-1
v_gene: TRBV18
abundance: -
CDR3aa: ASSPTTRVSGEQF

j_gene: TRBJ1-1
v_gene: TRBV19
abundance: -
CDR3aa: ASKRTGTMNTEAF

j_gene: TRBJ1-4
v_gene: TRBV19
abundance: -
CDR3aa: ASSGGLGGVEKLF

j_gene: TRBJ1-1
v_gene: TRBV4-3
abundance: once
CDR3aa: ASSHGQGNTEAF

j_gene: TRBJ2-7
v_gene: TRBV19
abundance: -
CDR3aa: ASSPDRGTYEQY

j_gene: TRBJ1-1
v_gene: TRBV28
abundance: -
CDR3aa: ASSSGRTEAF

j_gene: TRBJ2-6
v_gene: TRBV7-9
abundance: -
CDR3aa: ASSLSISGTSGANVLT

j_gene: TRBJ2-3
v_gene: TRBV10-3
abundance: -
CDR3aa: ANAPGTGETDTQY

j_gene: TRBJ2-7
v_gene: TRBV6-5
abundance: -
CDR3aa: AGKRTAVSIEQY

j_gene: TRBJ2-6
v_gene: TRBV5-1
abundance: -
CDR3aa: ASRRQGSSGANVLT

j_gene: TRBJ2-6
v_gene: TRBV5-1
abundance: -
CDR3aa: ASSLANSGANVLT

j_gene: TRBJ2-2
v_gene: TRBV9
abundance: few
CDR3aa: ASGTSGRMDTGELF

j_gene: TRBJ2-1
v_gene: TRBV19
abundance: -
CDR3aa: ASSIVPGQGEQF

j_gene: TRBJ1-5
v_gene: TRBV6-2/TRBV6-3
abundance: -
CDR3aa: ASSYQNRGVVSNQPQH

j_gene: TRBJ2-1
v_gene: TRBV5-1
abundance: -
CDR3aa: ASSFSGISYNEQF

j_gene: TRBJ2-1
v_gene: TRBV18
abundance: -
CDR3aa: ASSPFGGPGGSHRNEQF

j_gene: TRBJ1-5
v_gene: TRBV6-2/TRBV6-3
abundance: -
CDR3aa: ASSYSRSRGDQPQH

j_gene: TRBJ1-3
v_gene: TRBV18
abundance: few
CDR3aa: ASSPNRGALNSGNTIY

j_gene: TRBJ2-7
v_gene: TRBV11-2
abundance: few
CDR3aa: ASSLVGSGTGLYEQY

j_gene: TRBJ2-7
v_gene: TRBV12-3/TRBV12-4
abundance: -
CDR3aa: ASSFSSGEQY

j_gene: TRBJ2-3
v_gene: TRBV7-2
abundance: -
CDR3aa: ASSLAERATQY

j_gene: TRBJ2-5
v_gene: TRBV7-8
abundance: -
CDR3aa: ASSFLVETQY

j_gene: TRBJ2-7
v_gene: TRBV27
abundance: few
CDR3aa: ASSLSPAGAHYEQY

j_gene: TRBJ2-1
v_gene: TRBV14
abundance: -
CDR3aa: ASSLRRAGGVDNEQF

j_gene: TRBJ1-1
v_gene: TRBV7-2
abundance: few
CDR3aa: ASSFGGVPTTEAF

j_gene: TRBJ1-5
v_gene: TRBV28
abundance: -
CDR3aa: ASTGANQPQH

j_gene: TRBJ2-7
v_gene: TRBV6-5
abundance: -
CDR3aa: ATKAGFEQY

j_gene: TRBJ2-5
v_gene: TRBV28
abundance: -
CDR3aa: ASSFLSSGQETQY

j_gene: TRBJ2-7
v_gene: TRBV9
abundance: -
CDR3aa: ASSVGGGTPTYEQY

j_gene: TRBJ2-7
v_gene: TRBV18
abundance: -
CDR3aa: ASSPRNGDYEQY

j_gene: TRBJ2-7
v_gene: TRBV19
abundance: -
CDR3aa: ASSSGQGSSEQY

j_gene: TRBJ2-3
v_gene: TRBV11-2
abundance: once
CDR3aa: ASSPSGGTYSTDTQY

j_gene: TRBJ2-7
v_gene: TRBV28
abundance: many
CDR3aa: ATSVGGGYEQY

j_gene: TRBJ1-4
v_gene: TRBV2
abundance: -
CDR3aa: ASSEEMGAGEKLF

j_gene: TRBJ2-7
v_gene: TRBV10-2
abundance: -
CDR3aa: ASSSGSREQY

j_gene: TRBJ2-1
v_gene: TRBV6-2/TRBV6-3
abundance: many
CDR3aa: ASSYPGLENNEQF

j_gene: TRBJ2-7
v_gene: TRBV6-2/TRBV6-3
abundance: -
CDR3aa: ASSPILSDYEQY

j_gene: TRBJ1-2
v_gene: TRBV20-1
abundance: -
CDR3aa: SASSDIDGYT

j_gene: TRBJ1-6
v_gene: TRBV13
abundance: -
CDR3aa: ASSLGLGISPLH

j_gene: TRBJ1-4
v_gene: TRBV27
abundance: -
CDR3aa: ASSRQGVMF

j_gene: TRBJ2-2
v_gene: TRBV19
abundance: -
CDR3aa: ASSSRDNPTGELF

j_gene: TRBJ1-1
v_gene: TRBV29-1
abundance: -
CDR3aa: SVDDRGGAEAF

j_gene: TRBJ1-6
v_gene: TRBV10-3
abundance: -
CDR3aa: AIRQGDNSPLH

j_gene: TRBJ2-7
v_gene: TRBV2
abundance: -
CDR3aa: ASSGTSGSPGEQY

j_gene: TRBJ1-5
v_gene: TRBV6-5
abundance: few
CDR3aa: ASRTGLNQPQH

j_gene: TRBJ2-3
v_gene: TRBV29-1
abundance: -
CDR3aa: SVPDTSTQY

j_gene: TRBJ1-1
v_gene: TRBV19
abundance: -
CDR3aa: ASSDTLNTEAF

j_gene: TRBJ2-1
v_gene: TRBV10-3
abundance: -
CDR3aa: ASRGTPDEQF